Below, 21 T cell receptor beta chains from the same sample are listed, as sequenced in a study of response to subunit inactivated influenza vaccine. TCRdb re-derived calls from the RT-PCR reads in MiXCR, one entry per CDR3 protein. This table has 150,000 or so distinct CDR3 sequences, roughly 10% appearing once. The material was CD8+ T cells sorted from PBMCs, obtained 23 months after vaccination. Receptors were obtained from a man aged 45 to 70 who received an inactivated influenza vaccine.

The rearrangement joins TRBV7-9 to TRBJ2-1; TRBD2 matches 9 bases. V lost 5 bases and J lost 10; bases outside the gene matches: 3. Germline CDR1 reads SEHNR; CDR2 reads FQNEAQ (reference sequence). The CDR3 runs 12 residues. The CDR3 sequence is CASSHGLAEQFF. In nucleotides, the CDR3 is TGTGCCAGCAGCCATGGACTAGCGGAGCAGTTCTTC.

The chain links TRBV27 to TRBJ2-7; the D gene is possibly TRBD2 (6 bases). V lost 3 bases and J lost 2, with 14 bases in between. The CDR3 covers 15 residues. CDR1 MNHEY and CDR2 SMNVEV come from the germline V gene (reference sequence). The CDR3 spells CASSFLREWPYEQYF. The CDR3 nucleotides read TGTGCCAGCAGTTTCTTACGGGAGTGGCCCTACGAGCAGTACTTC.

The chain uses TRBV6-5 and TRBJ2-2; TRBD2 is a possible D gene (7 bases). The CDR3 length is 14 residues. The germline CDR1 and CDR2 sequences are MNHEY and SVGAGI. The ends were cut back, 4 bases at V and 5 bases at J, with 11 bases in the middle. The CDR3 coding sequence is TGTGCCAGCAGTTTAGGGGGGGCGACCGGGGAGCTGTTTTTT. As protein: CASSLGGATGELFF.

This clonotype has a handful of counts. J is TRBJ1-1 and V is TRBV27; 10 positions agree with TRBD1. J lost 4 bases, V lost 3 bases, and 2 bases had no gene match. Germline V gives CDR1 MNHEY, CDR2 SMNVEV (reference sequence). CDR3 length: 14 amino acids. The CDR3 sequence is CASSLWDRGTEAFF. CDR3 coding DNA: TGTGCCAGCAGTTTGTGGGACAGGGGCACTGAAGCTTTCTTT.

This clonotype turned up a few times. The chain recombines TRBV7-6 with TRBJ2-3; D may be TRBD2 (6 bases). Germline-derived CDR1 and CDR2 are SGHVS and FNYEAQ. The length of the CDR3 is 15 residues. V gave up 5 bases and J gave up 0 bases, with 12 bases separating them. The CDR3 protein is CASSAGPTSTDTQYF. The CDR3 region has the DNA TGTGCCAGCAGCGCGGGACCGACTAGCACAGATACGCAGTATTTT.

This chain links TRBV20-1 with TRBJ2-5; 12 bases map to TRBD1. Losses at the gene ends were 3 bases for V and 5 bases for J; bases not matched to a gene: 4. Germline CDR1 and CDR2: DFQATT and SNEGSKA (reference sequence). This CDR3 is built from 14 residues. CDR3 in DNA: TGCAGTGCTAGTCCGGGGACAGGGGGCGAGACCCAGTACTTC. This translates into CSASPGTGGETQYF.

In its sample, this clonotype is medium-sized. J is TRBJ2-1 and V is TRBV4-3; D not resolved. The CDR3 spans 13 residues. Germline lookup yields CDR1 LGHNA and CDR2 YSLEER. Trimming stripped 3 bases from V and 8 bases from J, with 11 bases between. The chain's CDR3 is CASSQFLDDEQFF. For the CDR3, the DNA is TGCGCCAGCAGCCAGTTCCTAGATGATGAGCAGTTCTTC.

This clonotype was detected only a few times. An end of the junction differs from the germline gene, which may be a read error. J is TRBJ1-1 and V is TRBV7-7, with 7 positions matching TRBD1. Germline values: CDR1 SSHAT, CDR2 FNYEAQ (reference sequence). CDR3 length: 17 amino acids. This CDR3 reads CASSSVDRDWGNTEAFF. CDR3 bases: TGTGCTAGCAGCTCCGTTGACAGGGACTGGGGGAATACTGAAGCTTTCTTT.

This clonotype was seen repeatedly, ten times or more. The rearrangement uses TRBV4-2 and TRBJ2-7, with D possibly matching TRBD1 (5 bases). CDR1 LGHNA and CDR2 YNFKEQ come from the germline V gene. The CDR3 consists of 14 residues. Deletions cut 4 bases from V and 0 bases from J, with 10 bases between. The DNA for the CDR3 is TGTGCCAGCAGCCGGGGCGCTCTCTCCTACGAGCAGTACTTC. This sequence encodes CASSRGALSYEQYF.

This clonotype was counted at least ten times. The chain couples TRBV27 to TRBJ2-3, with 13 bases that match TRBD2. V shed 6 bases and J 0 bases; nucleotides not matched to a gene: 3. Germline lookup yields CDR1 MNHEY and CDR2 SMNVEV (reference sequence). The CDR3 consists of 16 residues. The CDR3 here is CASRELAGGSTDTQYF. CDR3 nucleotide sequence: TGTGCCAGCAGGGAACTAGCGGGAGGGAGCACAGATACGCAGTATTTT.

The sample holds a few counts of this clonotype. The chain links TRBV28 to TRBJ2-7, with D unclear. V was clipped by 1 base and J by 3 bases, with 13 bases between them. Germline V CDR1 and CDR2: MDHEN, SYDVKM. CDR3 length: 15 amino acids. CDR3 sequence (DNA): TGTGCCAGCAGTTTATCTTTGAATTCGGGCTACGAGCAGTACTTC. This gives the protein CASSLSLNSGYEQYF. The full variable domain, its missing parts supplied by reference TRBV28 and TRBJ2-7, is DVKVTQSSRYLVKRTGEKVFLECVQDMDHENMFWYRQDPGLGLRLIYFSYDVKMKEKGDIPEGYSVSREKKERFSLILESASTNQTSMYLCASSLSLNSGYEQYFGPGTRLTVT.

This clonotype was counted only a few times. The V and J genes are TRBV12-3 or TRBV12-4 and TRBJ1-6; 9 nucleotides match TRBD1. V trimming: 6 bases; J trimming: 5 bases; junction bases outside the gene matches: 2. The CDR3 runs 14 residues. In nucleotides, the CDR3 is TGTGCCAGCAGGGACAGGGGCCATAATTCACCCCTCCACTTT. Protein sequence: CASRDRGHNSPLHF.

Only a few counts were recorded for this clonotype. V usage is TRBV20-1 and J usage is TRBJ1-5, with TRBD1 matching 9 bases. With V trimmed by 5 bases and J by 0 bases, 11 bases remained unmatched. Per germline, CDR1 DFQATT and CDR2 SNEGSKA (reference sequence). The CDR3 is 17 residues long. Here the CDR3 DNA reads TGCAGTGCTCACGGGACAGGGTGGTTGCGTAGCAATCAGCCCCAGCATTTT. It encodes CSAHGTGWLRSNQPQHF.

The chain has TRBV9 and TRBJ2-5, with a possible D match to TRBD1 (5 bases). V was trimmed by 2 bases and J by 3 bases, leaving 11 bases between them. The CDR3 covers 14 residues. The V gene's germline CDR1 is SGDLS and CDR2 YYNGEE. The CDR3 sequence is CASSVATGEETQYF. DNA for the CDR3: TGTGCCAGCAGCGTCGCTACAGGAGAAGAGACCCAGTACTTC. The entire variable domain, with the rest obtained from reference TRBV9 and TRBJ2-5, is as follows: DSGVTQTPKHLITATGQRVTLRCSPRSGDLSVYWYQQSLDQGLQFLIQYYNGEERAKGNILERFSAQQFPDLHSELNLSSLELGDSALYFCASSVATGEETQYFGPGTRLLVL.

In regard to this clonotype: A junction end diverges from the germline sequence, so it may reflect a read error. V usage is TRBV20-1 and J usage is TRBJ2-1; 10 bases fit TRBD2. CDR1 DFQATT and CDR2 SNEGSKA come from the germline V gene (reference sequence). The CDR3 consists of 13 residues. CDR3: CSVRALAGLPQFF. DNA for the CDR3: TGCAGTGTTAGAGCACTAGCGGGACTTCCCCAGTTCTTC.

This clonotype has a handful of counts. V usage is TRBV6-2 or TRBV6-3 and J usage is TRBJ1-5; possible D gene TRBD1, 6 bases. The CDR3 covers 14 residues. V gave up 11 bases and J gave up 1 base, with 15 bases separating them. Germline CDR1 MNHEY, CDR2 SVGEGT. The CDR3 spells CASRGGMSNQPQHF. CDR3 nucleotide sequence: TGTGCCTCCCGGGGGGGCATGAGCAATCAGCCCCAGCATTTT.

J is TRBJ1-2 and V is TRBV12-3 or TRBV12-4; TRBD1 might be the D (5 bases). The CDR3 spans 14 residues. Deletions cut 2 bases from V and 2 bases from J, with 9 bases between. The CDR3 DNA reads as TGTGCCAGCAGTTTACAGACAGCCAACTATGGCTACACCTTC. Translated, it gives CASSLQTANYGYTF.

The chain is built from TRBV11-1 and TRBJ2-3; TRBD2 matches 13 bases. The CDR3 is 19 amino acids. Germline V gene sequence: CDR1 SGHAT, CDR2 FQDESV (reference sequence). Losses at the gene ends were 5 bases for V and 1 base for J; bases not matched to a gene: 12. This CDR3 is CASSPGTSGVGGRTDTQYF. CDR3 nucleotide sequence: TGTGCCAGCAGCCCCGGGACTAGCGGGGTTGGGGGGCGCACAGATACGCAGTATTTT.

CDR3 coding DNA: TGTGCCAGCAGCTTAGGCAGGGGACCCGAGCAGTACTTC. It yields the protein CASSLGRGPEQYF. The chain joins TRBV11-2 to TRBJ2-7, with D possibly being TRBD1 (6 bases). Germline-derived CDR1 and CDR2 are SGHAT and FQNNGV. The CDR3 is made up of 13 amino acids. The germline V and J ends were trimmed by 1 base and 6 bases, with 10 bases remaining between them.

This clonotype was picked up many times. The chain is built from TRBV5-6 and TRBJ1-1, with D uncertain. CDR1 is SGHDT, CDR2 YYEEEE, per germline. CDR3 length: 12 residues. V gave up 5 bases and J gave up 6 bases, with 11 bases separating them. This CDR3 reads CASRTRASEAFF. CDR3 sequence (DNA): TGTGCCAGCAGGACCCGGGCCTCTGAAGCTTTCTTT.

This clonotype was seen only a few times. This chain connects TRBV19 to TRBJ2-2; 8 bases are a match to TRBD2. The length of the CDR3 is 17 residues. Germline V gene sequence: CDR1 LNHDA, CDR2 SQIVND (reference sequence). The V and J ends lost 4 bases and 0 bases, in that order; junction bases with no gene match: 7. The CDR3 region is CASSTPRLAPNTGELFF. The CDR3 DNA sequence: TGTGCCAGTAGTACTCCAAGACTAGCGCCGAACACCGGGGAGCTGTTTTTT.